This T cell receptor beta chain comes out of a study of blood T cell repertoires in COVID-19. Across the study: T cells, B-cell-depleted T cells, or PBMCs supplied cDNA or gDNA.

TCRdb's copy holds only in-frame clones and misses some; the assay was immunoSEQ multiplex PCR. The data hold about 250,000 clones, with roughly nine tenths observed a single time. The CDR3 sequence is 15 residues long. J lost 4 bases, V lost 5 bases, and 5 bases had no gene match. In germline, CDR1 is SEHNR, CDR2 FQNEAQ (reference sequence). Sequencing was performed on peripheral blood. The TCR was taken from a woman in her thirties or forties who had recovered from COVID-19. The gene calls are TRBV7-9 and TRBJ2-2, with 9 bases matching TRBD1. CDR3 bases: TGTGCCAGCAGCCTACAGGGGGCTACCACCGGGGAGCTGTTTTTT. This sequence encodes CASSLQGATTGELFF.